Below, one T cell receptor (beta chain) is given with its context. The protocol was immunoSEQ multiplex PCR, while the TCRdb copy is restricted to in-frame clones and leaves out a portion. This table holds about 410,000 clones, 89% found once. Looked up from germline, CDR1 is DFQATT and CDR2 is SNEGSKA (reference sequence). J lost 12 bases, V lost 1 base, and 2 bases had no gene match. The CDR3 consists of 11 residues. The data were taken from a study of blood T cell repertoires in COVID-19. The overall study: The origin of the acute and convalescent COVID-19 samples was the United States, Italy and Spain.

The sample consisted of PBMCs or T cells enriched from blood (not recorded which). V and J are TRBV20-1 and TRBJ2-1; TRBD2 matches 8 bases. The TCR was taken from a woman aged 25 to 39 who had recovered from COVID-19. CDR3 coding DNA: TGCAGTGCTAGAGGTCGGGGGGGGCAGTTCTTC. It encodes CSARGRGGQFF.